This TCR beta chain was sequenced during a study of T cells after yellow fever vaccination. Notes on the study in general: Clonotypes appearing in both CD4 and CD8 compartments existed, and their share was small.

This clonotype showed up many times. What it binds is not known. The CDR3 extends over 18 amino acids. V lost 4 bases and J 2 bases, leaving 21 bases between the germline ends. Germline loops: CDR1 SGHRS, CDR2 YFSETQ. Via MiXCR, TCRdb re-called the 5' RACE reads, giving one row per CDR3 protein. Among about 170,000 distinct CDR3 sequences listed, approximately 6.2% were seen once. This chain links TRBV5-1 with TRBJ2-2, with D possibly matching TRBD1 (5 bases). The sequence was collected from a man aged 18-30 years who received the YFV17D yellow fever vaccine. The source was CD4+ T cells sorted from PBMCs, collected on the day of the first yellow fever vaccination. The CDR3 region has the DNA TGCGCCAGCAGCACCTTACCACGTCGTGACAGCAACACCGGGGAGCTGTTTTTT. Protein: CASSTLPRRDSNTGELFF.